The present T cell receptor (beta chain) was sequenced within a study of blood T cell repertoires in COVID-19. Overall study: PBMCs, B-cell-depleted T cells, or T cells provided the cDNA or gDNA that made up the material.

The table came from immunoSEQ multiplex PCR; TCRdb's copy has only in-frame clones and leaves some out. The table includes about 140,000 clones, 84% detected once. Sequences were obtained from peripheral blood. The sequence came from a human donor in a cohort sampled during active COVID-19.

The CDR3 here is CASSALTGDPETQYF. In DNA, the CDR3 is TGTGCCAGCAGTGCCTTGACAGGGGATCCTGAGACCCAGTACTTC. The chain links TRBV2 to TRBJ2-5; the match to TRBD1 covers 8 bases. Trimming at V came to 4 bases and at J to 5 bases, leaving 9 bases not matched to a gene. The CDR3 totals 15 residues. Germline V gives CDR1 SNHLY, CDR2 FYNNEI.